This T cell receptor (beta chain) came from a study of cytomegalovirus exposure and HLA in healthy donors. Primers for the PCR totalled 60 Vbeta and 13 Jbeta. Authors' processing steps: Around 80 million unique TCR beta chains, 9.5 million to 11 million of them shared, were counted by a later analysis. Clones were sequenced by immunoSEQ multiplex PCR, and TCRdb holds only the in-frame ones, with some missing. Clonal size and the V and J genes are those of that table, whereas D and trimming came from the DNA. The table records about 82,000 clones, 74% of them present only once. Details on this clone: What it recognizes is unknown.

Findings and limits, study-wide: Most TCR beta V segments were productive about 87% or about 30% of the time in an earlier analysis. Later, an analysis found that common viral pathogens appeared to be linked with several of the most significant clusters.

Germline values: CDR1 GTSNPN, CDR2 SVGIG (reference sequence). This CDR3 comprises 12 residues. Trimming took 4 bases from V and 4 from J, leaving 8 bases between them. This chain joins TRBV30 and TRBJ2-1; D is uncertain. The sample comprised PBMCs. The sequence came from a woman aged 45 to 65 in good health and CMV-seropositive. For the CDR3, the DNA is TGTGCCTGGACCCTCGGGTACAATGAGCAGTTCTTC. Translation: CAWTLGYNEQFF.